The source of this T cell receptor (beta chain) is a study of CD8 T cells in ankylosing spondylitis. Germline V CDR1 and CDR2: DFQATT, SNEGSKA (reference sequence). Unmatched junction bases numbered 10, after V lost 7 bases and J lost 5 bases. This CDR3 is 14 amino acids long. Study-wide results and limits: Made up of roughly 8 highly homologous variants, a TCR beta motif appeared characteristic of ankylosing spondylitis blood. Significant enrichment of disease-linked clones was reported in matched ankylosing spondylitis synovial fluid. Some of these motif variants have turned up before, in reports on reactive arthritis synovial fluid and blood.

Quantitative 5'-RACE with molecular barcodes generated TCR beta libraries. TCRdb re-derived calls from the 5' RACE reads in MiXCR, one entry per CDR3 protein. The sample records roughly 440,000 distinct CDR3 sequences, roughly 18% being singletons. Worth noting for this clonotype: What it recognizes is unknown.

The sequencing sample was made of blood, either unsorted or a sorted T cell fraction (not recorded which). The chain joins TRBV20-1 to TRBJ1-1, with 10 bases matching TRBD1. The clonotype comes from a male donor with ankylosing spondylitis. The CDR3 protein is CSVVPTGGWTEAFF. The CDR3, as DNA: TGCAGTGTGGTCCCGACAGGGGGCTGGACTGAAGCTTTCTTT.